This TCR beta chain was documented in a study of cytomegalovirus exposure and HLA in healthy donors. Whole-study findings and limits: The authors judged a highly shared variant cluster likely a sequencing artifact. A link between a missense DCLRE1C variant and TCR beta V- and J-gene trimming emerged from a later analysis. Later analysis suggested most CMV-associated TCR beta chains were HLA-restricted. The analysis excluded some indistinguishable V segments, including TRBV6-2 and TRBV6-3.

PCR employed 60 Vbeta and 13 Jbeta primers. TCRdb keeps only in-frame clones here, not all; method: immunoSEQ multiplex PCR. Among 100,000 to 120,000 clones, around 77% were seen once, and the ten largest hold about 5%. V dropped 3 bases and J dropped 1; count of bases not matched to a gene: 6. Germline assignment: CDR1 ENHRY and CDR2 SYGVKD. This CDR3 is 15 amino acids long. A note on this clone: The antigen is not known.

The sample was PBMCs. The sequence came from a woman aged 25 to 39 in good health and CMV-seropositive. This chain links TRBV10-3 with TRBJ2-7, with 7 nucleotides matching TRBD2. CDR3 loop: CAISESAGESYEQYF. The CDR3 DNA follows: TGTGCCATCAGTGAATCGGCGGGGGAGTCCTACGAGCAGTACTTC.